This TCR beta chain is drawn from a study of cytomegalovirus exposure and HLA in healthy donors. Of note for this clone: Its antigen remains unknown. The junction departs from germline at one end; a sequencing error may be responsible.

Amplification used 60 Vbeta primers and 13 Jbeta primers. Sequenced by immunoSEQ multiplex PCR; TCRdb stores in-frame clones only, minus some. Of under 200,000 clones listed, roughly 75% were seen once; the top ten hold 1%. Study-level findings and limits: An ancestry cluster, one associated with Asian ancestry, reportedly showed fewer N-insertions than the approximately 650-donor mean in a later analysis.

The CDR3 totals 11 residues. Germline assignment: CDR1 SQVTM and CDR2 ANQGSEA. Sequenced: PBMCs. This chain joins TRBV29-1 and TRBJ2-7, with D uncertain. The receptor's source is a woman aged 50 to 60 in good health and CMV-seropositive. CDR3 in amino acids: CSAEDGYEQYF. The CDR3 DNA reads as TGCAGCGCTGAAGACGGGTACGAGCAGTACTTC.